The rows below give T cell receptor beta chains drawn from one sample of a study of blood T cell repertoires in COVID-19. Some clones are missing from TCRdb's copy, which holds only in-frame ones; the method was immunoSEQ multiplex PCR. The sample has under 70,000 clones; 85% to 90% are singletons. The sample comprised PBMCs or T cells enriched from blood (not recorded which). All receptors come from a woman aged 40 to 50 who had recovered from COVID-19. Each CDR3 is given with its conserved first and last residue. A D gene is named only where the DNA matches it firmly. Clone size is stated in some rows and not others, as once, few, many or a class when expanded.

v_call	j_call	d_call	clone_size	cdr3_nt	cdr3_aa
TRBV13	TRBJ2-5	NA	NA	TGTGCCAGCAGCCCAACTCAGGGGGGGACCCAGTACTTC	CASSPTQGGTQYF
TRBV11-2	TRBJ1-1	TRBD1	NA	TGTGCCAGCCGAAACAGGGGGCTTATCCGGACTGAAGCTTTCTTT	CASRNRGLIRTEAFF
TRBV11-2	TRBJ2-1	TRBD2	NA	TGTGCCAGCAGCCAACGGCGAGCGGGGGGTTACAATGAGCAGTTCTTC	CASSQRRAGGYNEQFF
TRBV14	TRBJ2-7	TRBD2	NA	TGTGCCAGCAGCCACCTAGGACTAGCGGGATCCTACGAGCAGTACTTC	CASSHLGLAGSYEQYF
TRBV2	TRBJ1-5	NA	NA	TGTGCCAGCAGTGAGGGGGCGCCGGGTCCCCAGCATTTT	CASSEGAPGPQHF
TRBV5-1	TRBJ1-5	NA	NA	TGCGCCAGCAGCTTGTCTCCTCAGCCCCAGCATTTT	CASSLSPQPQHF
TRBV11-2	TRBJ1-2	NA	NA	TGTGCCAGCAGCCCATACAGGGCATATGGCTACACCTTC	CASSPYRAYGYTF
TRBV14	TRBJ1-2	NA	NA	TGTGCCAGCAGCCAAGAAGGCAGGGAGGGACATGGCTACACCTTC	CASSQEGREGHGYTF
TRBV27	TRBJ1-1	NA	NA	TGTGCCAGCAGCTTCGGAGGGGACACTGAAGCTTTCTTT	CASSFGGDTEAFF
TRBV5-1	TRBJ2-3	TRBD1	NA	TGCGCCAGCAGCTTGGAGGGACAGGGGGACACAGATACGCAGTATTTT	CASSLEGQGDTDTQYF
TRBV19	TRBJ1-1	NA	NA	TGTGCCAGTAGGTTTGGATCCGGGACTGAAGCTTTCTTT	CASRFGSGTEAFF
TRBV6-2/TRBV6-3	TRBJ1-6	TRBD1	NA	TGTGCCAGCAGTTACGGACAGGGTTATAATTCACCCCTCCACTTT	CASSYGQGYNSPLHF
TRBV29-1	TRBJ2-1	TRBD1	NA	TGCAGCGTTGTGGAGCCAGGGGGCTCTCGTAATGAGCAGTTCTTC	CSVVEPGGSRNEQFF
TRBV10-3	TRBJ1-4	NA	NA	TGTGCCACCGCATTGCGGGCAACTAATGAAAAACTGTTTTTT	CATALRATNEKLFF
TRBV7-2	TRBJ2-7	TRBD1	NA	TGTGCCAGCAGCTTAGTCGGGACAGGGGTTTCCGAGCAGTACTTC	CASSLVGTGVSEQYF
TRBV7-6	TRBJ1-6	TRBD1	NA	TGTGCCAGCAGCTTGGGACAGGGACCCTATAATTCACCCCTCCACTTT	CASSLGQGPYNSPLHF
TRBV7-9	TRBJ2-6	TRBD1	NA	TGTGCCAGCAGCCCACGGGACAGAAGTCGCTCTGGGGCCAACGTCCTGACTTTC	CASSPRDRSRSGANVLTF
TRBV28	TRBJ1-6	NA	NA	TGTGCCACCCGACCCCCTGGCGGATGGTCACCCCTCCACTTT	CATRPPGGWSPLHF
TRBV28	TRBJ1-5	NA	few	TGTGCCAGCAGTTTAAGGCCAGGGCACCAGCCCCAGCATTTT	CASSLRPGHQPQHF
TRBV28	TRBJ2-7	TRBD2	NA	TGTGCCAGCAGGGGCGGGGGAAGGGGCTACGAGCAGTACTTC	CASRGGGRGYEQYF
TRBV5-1	TRBJ1-2	NA	NA	TGCGCCAGCAGCTCAACCCCAACCGCCGGGGTTGGCTATGGCTACACCTTC	CASSSTPTAGVGYGYTF
TRBV15	TRBJ2-7	NA	NA	TGTGCCACCAGCAGAGATTCTGGACAGTCCTACGAGCAGTACTTC	CATSRDSGQSYEQYF
TRBV7-2	TRBJ1-2	TRBD1	NA	TGTGCCAGCAGCCCCATTATCGGGACAGGGGAGCACTATGGCTACACCTTC	CASSPIIGTGEHYGYTF
TRBV5-6	TRBJ2-7	TRBD2	NA	TGTGCCAGCAGCAACGGACTAGCGGGGGTCTACGAGCAGTACTTC	CASSNGLAGVYEQYF
TRBV25-1	TRBJ1-4	NA	few	TGTGCCAGCAGTGTTGTAGCCCCAACTAATGAAAAACTGTTTTTT	CASSVVAPTNEKLFF
TRBV3-1/TRBV3-2	TRBJ2-5	NA	NA	TGTGCCAGCAGCCAAGATTTGATAGCGGATTATCCACAAGAGACCCAGTACTTC	CASSQDLIADYPQETQYF
TRBV4-1	TRBJ2-7	NA	NA	TGCGCCAGCAGCCAAGAGGGAGAGGGGGGGGAGCAGTACTTC	CASSQEGEGGEQYF
TRBV7-9	TRBJ1-1	TRBD1	few	TGTGCCAGCAGCCCCGGACAGGGGGCCGCGAGGGCTTTCTTT	CASSPGQGAARAFF
TRBV12-3/TRBV12-4	TRBJ1-4	NA	NA	TGTGCCAGCAGCTCAGGGTCTGAAAAACTGTTTTTT	CASSSGSEKLFF
TRBV12-3/TRBV12-4	TRBJ2-5	NA	NA	TGTGCCAGCAGTAGGGGAAACCAAGAGACCCAGTACTTC	CASSRGNQETQYF
TRBV12-3/TRBV12-4	TRBJ2-7	TRBD2	few	TGTGCCAGCCGCCTAGCGGCCGCCTACGAGCAGTACTTC	CASRLAAAYEQYF
TRBV5-1	TRBJ2-7	NA	NA	TGCGCCAGCAGCCCTCTAGTGGGTTACGAGCAGTACTTC	CASSPLVGYEQYF
TRBV19	TRBJ1-1	NA	NA	TGTGCCAGTAGTATAGGCGGGGTTGAAGCTTTCTTT	CASSIGGVEAFF
TRBV5-4	TRBJ1-2	NA	NA	TGTGCCAGCAGCTTAGGGGAGACGACAGGAGTCGGCTACACCTTC	CASSLGETTGVGYTF
TRBV27	TRBJ1-2	TRBD1	NA	TGTGCCAGCAGTTCCGGGACAGGGGACTTCTTCTATGGCTACACCTTC	CASSSGTGDFFYGYTF
TRBV3-1/TRBV3-2	TRBJ1-2	TRBD1	NA	TGTGCCAGCAGCCCAAAGACAGGGGGAGAAAACTATGGCTACACCTTC	CASSPKTGGENYGYTF
TRBV6-2/TRBV6-3	TRBJ2-5	NA	NA	TGTGCCAGCAGTTACAACAGGGTCGAGACCCAGTACTTC	CASSYNRVETQYF
TRBV4-1	TRBJ1-2	NA	NA	TGCGCCAGCAGCGGCGGGGGGAACGATGGCTACACCTTC	CASSGGGNDGYTF
TRBV6-5	TRBJ1-1	NA	medium-sized	TGTGCCAGCAGTTACCCGGGGGGAGTTGCTTTCTTT	CASSYPGGVAFF
TRBV6-5	TRBJ2-5	NA	NA	TGTGCCAGCACTAGACAGGGAGGCCCTCAAGAGACCCAGTACTTC	CASTRQGGPQETQYF
TRBV5-8	TRBJ1-6	NA	once	TGTGCCAGCAGCTTCGGACTTAACGGGTCACCCCTCCACTTT	CASSFGLNGSPLHF
TRBV15	TRBJ1-5	NA	once	TGTGCCACCAGCAGAGATCTGGACAGTAATCAGCCCCAGCATTTT	CATSRDLDSNQPQHF
TRBV28	TRBJ1-4	NA	once	TGTGCCAGCAGTTCCGGAGGAGAAAAACTGTTTTTT	CASSSGGEKLFF
TRBV19	TRBJ2-1	TRBD2	NA	TGTGCCAGTAGTAGCTACAGGGGAAATAGCGGGGGGCCTTACAATGAGCAGTTCTTC	CASSSYRGNSGGPYNEQFF
TRBV7-3	TRBJ2-3	TRBD2	few	TGTGCCAGCAGCTTGGGACTAGCGGGGGGATCGGTAGATACGCAGTATTTT	CASSLGLAGGSVDTQYF
TRBV27	TRBJ1-2	NA	few	TGTGCCAGCAGTTCCCGGGGGGGGTATCATGGCTACACCTTC	CASSSRGGYHGYTF
TRBV6-5	TRBJ2-7	TRBD1	NA	TGTGCCAGCAGAAGACAGGGGGCAAAAAGCGAGCAGTACTTC	CASRRQGAKSEQYF
TRBV19	TRBJ1-4	TRBD1	NA	TGTGCCAGTAGTATAGGGACAGGGGCGCGAGCTAATGAAAAACTGTTTTTT	CASSIGTGARANEKLFF
TRBV19	TRBJ2-5	NA	NA	TGTGCCAGTAGTATGGTTCGACAGGCCGGGGGGTACCAAGAGACCCAGTACTTC	CASSMVRQAGGYQETQYF
TRBV19	TRBJ2-7	TRBD1	NA	TGTGCCAGTAGTCTCACAGGGGTCCCCTCCTACGAGCAGTACTTC	CASSLTGVPSYEQYF
TRBV5-4	TRBJ1-1	TRBD1	NA	TGTGCCAGCAGCTCGTGGGCCTCAGGGGGCGCCTCTGAAGCTTTCTTT	CASSSWASGGASEAFF
TRBV5-4	TRBJ2-7	NA	NA	TGTGCCAGCAGCTTGGACCGTGGGCCTTACGAGCAGTACTTC	CASSLDRGPYEQYF
TRBV5-4	TRBJ2-5	TRBD2	once	TGTGCCAGCAGCCACGGTTTGACTAGCGGGGGAGAGACCCAGTACTTC	CASSHGLTSGGETQYF
TRBV6-1	TRBJ2-7	NA	NA	TGTGCCAGCAGTGAAAGGGGGGGCTCCATGGACGAGCAGTACTTC	CASSERGGSMDEQYF
TRBV4-1	TRBJ1-1	TRBD1	NA	TGCGCCAGCAGCCAGGGACAGGGGGCAGGGACTGAAGCTTTCTTT	CASSQGQGAGTEAFF
TRBV24-1	TRBJ2-7	TRBD2	NA	TGTGCCACCAGTGGGACTAGCGGGGACTACGAGCAGTACTTC	CATSGTSGDYEQYF
TRBV18	TRBJ2-5	NA	once	TGTGCCAGCTCACCACTACGGGGGTGGGAGACCCAGTACTTC	CASSPLRGWETQYF
TRBV7-8	TRBJ2-1	NA	NA	TGTGCCAGCAGCGCCACCCGGGACAAACGACCACGCGGGGAGCAGTTCTTC	CASSATRDKRPRGEQFF
TRBV2	TRBJ1-2	TRBD1	NA	TGTGCCAGCAGTGGACAGGGGGCCGGTGGCTACACCTTC	CASSGQGAGGYTF